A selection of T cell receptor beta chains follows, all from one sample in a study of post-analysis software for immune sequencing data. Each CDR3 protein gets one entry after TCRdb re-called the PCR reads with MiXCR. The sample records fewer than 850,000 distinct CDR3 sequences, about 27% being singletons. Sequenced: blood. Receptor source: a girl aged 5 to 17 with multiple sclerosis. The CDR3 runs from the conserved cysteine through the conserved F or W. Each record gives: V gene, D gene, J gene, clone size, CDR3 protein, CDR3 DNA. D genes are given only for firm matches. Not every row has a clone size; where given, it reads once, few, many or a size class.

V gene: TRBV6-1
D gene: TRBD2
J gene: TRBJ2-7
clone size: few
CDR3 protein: CAGSPWVGGSVSYEQYF
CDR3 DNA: TGTGCCGGCAGTCCCTGGGTGGGCGGGAGTGTCTCCTACGAGCAGTACTTC

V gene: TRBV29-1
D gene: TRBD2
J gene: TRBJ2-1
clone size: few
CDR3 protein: CSVTSGGYNEQFF
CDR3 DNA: TGCAGCGTTACTAGCGGGGGGTACAATGAGCAGTTCTTC

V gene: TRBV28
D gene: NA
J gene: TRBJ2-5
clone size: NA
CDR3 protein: CASSSHGDEETQYF
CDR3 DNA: TGTGCCAGCAGTTCCCACGGAGACGAAGAGACCCAGTACTTC

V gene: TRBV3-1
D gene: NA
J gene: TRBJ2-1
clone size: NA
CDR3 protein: CASSQEWGKQFF
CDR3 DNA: TGTGCCAGCAGCCAAGAGTGGGGGAAGCAGTTCTTC

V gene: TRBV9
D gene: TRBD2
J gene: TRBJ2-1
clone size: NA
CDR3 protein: CASSPSTAGLAGYNEQFF
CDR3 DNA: TGTGCCAGCAGCCCCTCTACAGCGGGACTAGCGGGCTACAATGAGCAGTTCTTC

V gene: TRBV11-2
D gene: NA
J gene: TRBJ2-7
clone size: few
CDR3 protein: CASSSGMSYEQYF
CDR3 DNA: TGTGCCAGCAGCTCCGGGATGTCCTACGAGCAGTACTTC

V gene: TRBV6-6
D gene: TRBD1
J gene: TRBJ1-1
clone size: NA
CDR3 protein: CASRRRQGQVTEAFF
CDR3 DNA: TGTGCCAGCAGACGAAGACAGGGGCAGGTCACTGAAGCTTTCTTT

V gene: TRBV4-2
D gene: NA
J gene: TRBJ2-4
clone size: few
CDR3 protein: CASSPDERYKNIQYF
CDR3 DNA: TGTGCCAGCAGCCCCGACGAACGATACAAAAACATTCAGTACTTC

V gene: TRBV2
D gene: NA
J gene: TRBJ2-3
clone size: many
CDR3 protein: CASSPGQRGPDTQYF
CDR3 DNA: TGTGCCAGCAGTCCGGGACAAAGGGGTCCAGATACGCAGTATTTT

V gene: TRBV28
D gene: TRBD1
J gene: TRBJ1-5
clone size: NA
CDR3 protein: CASSLSARGYQPQHF
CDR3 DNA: TGTGCCAGCAGTTTATCAGCCAGGGGGTATCAGCCCCAGCATTTT

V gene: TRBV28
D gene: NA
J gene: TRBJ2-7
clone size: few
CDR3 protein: CASSSTISPEQYF
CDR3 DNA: TGTGCCAGCAGTTCCACTATTTCCCCCGAGCAGTACTTC

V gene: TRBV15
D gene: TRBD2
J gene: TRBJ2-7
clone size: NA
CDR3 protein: CATSRGVGKSSGRGGEQYF
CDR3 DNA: TGTGCCACCAGCAGAGGTGTAGGGAAGAGTAGCGGGAGAGGCGGGGAGCAGTACTTC

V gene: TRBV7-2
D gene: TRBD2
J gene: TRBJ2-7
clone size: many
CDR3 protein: CASSPRGGYEQYF
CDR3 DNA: TGTGCCAGCAGCCCCCGCGGGGGCTACGAGCAGTACTTC

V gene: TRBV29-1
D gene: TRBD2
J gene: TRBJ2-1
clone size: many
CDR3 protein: CSVLVAGGSYEQFF
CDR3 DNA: TGCAGCGTTTTAGTAGCGGGAGGTTCTTATGAGCAGTTCTTC

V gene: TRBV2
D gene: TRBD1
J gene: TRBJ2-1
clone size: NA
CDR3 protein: CASRLIPQGVVAQFF
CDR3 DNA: TGTGCCAGCCGACTGATACCTCAGGGGGTGGTTGCGCAGTTCTTC

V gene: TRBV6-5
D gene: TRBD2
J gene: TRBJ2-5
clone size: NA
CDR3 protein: CASSPRWGLAGGRYF
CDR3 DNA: TGTGCCAGCAGTCCGCGGTGGGGACTGGCGGGGGGGAGGTACTTC

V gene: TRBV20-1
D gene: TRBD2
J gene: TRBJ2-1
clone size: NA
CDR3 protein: CSGYDKRGGAEQFF
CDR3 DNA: TGCAGTGGCTACGATAAGCGGGGGGGTGCTGAGCAGTTCTTC

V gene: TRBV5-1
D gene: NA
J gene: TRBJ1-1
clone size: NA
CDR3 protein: CASSSRVGTTTEAFF
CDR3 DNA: TGCGCCAGCAGCTCTCGTGTGGGGACAACCACTGAAGCTTTCTTT

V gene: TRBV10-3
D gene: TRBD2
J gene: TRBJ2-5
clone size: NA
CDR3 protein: CAISDTSGSRETQYF
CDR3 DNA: TGTGCCATCAGTGATACTAGCGGGAGTCGGGAGACCCAGTACTTC

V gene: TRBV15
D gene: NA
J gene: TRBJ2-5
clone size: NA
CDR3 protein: CATGQSQETQYF
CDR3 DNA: TGTGCCACAGGGCAGTCCCAAGAGACCCAGTACTTC

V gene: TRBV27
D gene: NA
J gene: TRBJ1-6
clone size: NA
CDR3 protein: CASSLSGGSSYNSPLHF
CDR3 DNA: TGTGCCAGCAGTTTATCGGGGGGGAGCTCCTATAATTCACCCCTCCACTTT

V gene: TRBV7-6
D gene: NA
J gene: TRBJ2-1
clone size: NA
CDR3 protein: CASSLYGPLGVDEQFF
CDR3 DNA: TGTGCCAGCAGCTTATATGGTCCTCTGGGGGTCGATGAGCAGTTCTTC

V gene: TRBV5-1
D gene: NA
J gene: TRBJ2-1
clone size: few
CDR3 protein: CASSLDAPLRGGAYNEQFF
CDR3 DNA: TGCGCCAGCAGCTTGGACGCCCCCTTACGAGGGGGGGCCTACAATGAGCAGTTCTTC

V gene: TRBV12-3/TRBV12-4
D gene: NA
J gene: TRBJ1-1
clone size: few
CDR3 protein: CASSLAPGSTEAFF
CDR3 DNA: TGTGCCAGCAGTTTAGCCCCAGGCTCCACTGAAGCTTTCTTT

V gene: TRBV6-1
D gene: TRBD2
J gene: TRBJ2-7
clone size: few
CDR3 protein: CASSEPRGLAVGYEQYF
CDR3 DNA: TGTGCCAGCAGTGAGCCAAGAGGACTAGCGGTAGGCTACGAGCAGTACTTC

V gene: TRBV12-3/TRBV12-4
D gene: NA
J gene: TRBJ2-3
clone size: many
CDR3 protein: CASSFIEGDTQYF
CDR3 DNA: TGTGCCAGCAGTTTCATCGAGGGGGATACGCAGTATTTT

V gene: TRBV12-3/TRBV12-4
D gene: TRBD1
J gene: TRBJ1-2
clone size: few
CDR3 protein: CASDRGRVGGYTF
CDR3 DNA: TGTGCCAGTGACAGGGGGCGCGTAGGCGGCTACACCTTC

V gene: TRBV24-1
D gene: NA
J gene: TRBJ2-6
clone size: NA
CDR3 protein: CATSEAGRGANVRTF
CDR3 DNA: TGTGCCACCAGTGAGGCCGGGCGTGGGGCCAACGTCCGGACTTTC

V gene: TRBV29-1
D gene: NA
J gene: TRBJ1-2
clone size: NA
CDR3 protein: CSVEDRSYGYTF
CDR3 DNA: TGCAGCGTTGAAGATAGAAGCTATGGCTACACCTTC

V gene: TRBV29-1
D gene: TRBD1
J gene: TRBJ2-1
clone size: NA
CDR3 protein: CSKGEDRGTRSSYNEQFF
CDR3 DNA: TGCAGCAAAGGGGAGGACAGGGGGACACGCAGCTCCTACAATGAGCAGTTCTTC

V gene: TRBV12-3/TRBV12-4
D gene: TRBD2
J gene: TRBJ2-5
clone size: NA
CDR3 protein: CASSLLTSGGARTQYF
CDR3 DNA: TGTGCCAGCAGTTTATTGACTAGCGGGGGGGCGAGGACCCAGTACTTC

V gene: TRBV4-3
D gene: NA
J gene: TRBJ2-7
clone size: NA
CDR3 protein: CASSPGRLLNNEQYF
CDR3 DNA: TGCGCCAGCAGCCCTGGACGGCTGCTGAACAATGAGCAGTACTTC

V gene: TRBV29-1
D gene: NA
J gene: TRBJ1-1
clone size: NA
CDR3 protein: CSGAWNTEAFF
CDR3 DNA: TGCAGCGGTGCATGGAACACTGAAGCTTTCTTT

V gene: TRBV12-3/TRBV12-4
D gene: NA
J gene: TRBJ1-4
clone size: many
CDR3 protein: CASSLSGGGEKLFF
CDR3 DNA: TGTGCCAGCAGCTTATCCGGGGGCGGAGAAAAACTGTTTTTT

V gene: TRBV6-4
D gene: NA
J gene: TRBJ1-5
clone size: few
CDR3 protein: CASSVVAYSNQPQHF
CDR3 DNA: TGTGCCAGCAGTGTAGTCGCTTATAGCAATCAGCCCCAGCATTTT

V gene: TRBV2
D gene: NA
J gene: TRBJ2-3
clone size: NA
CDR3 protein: CACSRDGFITDTQYF
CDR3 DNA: TGTGCCTGCAGCAGGGACGGCTTCATCACAGATACGCAGTATTTT

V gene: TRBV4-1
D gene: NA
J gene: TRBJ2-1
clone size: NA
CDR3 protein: CASSQDRRTPSDEQFF
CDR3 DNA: TGCGCCAGCAGCCAAGATAGGAGGACCCCTTCTGATGAGCAGTTCTTC

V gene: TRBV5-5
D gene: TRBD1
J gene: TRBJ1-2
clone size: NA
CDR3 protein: CASSPTSDRSYGYTF
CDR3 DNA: TGTGCCAGCAGCCCGACGTCGGACAGGAGCTATGGCTACACCTTC

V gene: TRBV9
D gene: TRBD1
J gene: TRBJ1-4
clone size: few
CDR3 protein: CASSGGGGNEKLFF
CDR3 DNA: TGTGCCAGCAGCGGAGGAGGGGGCAATGAAAAACTGTTTTTT

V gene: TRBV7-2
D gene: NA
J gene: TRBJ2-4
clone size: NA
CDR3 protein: CASSFGGKNIQYF
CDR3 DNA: TGTGCCAGCAGCTTTGGGGGCAAAAACATTCAGTACTTC

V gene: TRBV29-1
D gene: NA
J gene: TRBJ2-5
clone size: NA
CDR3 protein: CSGGGSQETQYF
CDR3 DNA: TGCAGCGGTGGTGGAAGCCAAGAGACCCAGTACTTC

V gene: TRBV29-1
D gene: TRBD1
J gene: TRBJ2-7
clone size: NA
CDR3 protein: CSVRTGASYEQYF
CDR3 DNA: TGCAGCGTTCGGACAGGGGCCTCCTACGAGCAGTACTTC

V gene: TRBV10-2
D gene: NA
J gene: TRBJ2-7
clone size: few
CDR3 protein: CASLWGNGYEQYF
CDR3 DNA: TGCGCCAGTCTCTGGGGGAACGGGTACGAGCAGTACTTC

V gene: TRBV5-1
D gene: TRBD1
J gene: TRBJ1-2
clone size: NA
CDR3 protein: CASSLDRGHGYTF
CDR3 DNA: TGCGCCAGCAGCTTGGACAGGGGTCATGGCTACACCTTC

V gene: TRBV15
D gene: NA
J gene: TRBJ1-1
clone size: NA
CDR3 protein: CATSKDGIMNTEAFF
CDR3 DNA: TGTGCCACCAGCAAGGACGGCATCATGAACACTGAAGCTTTCTTT

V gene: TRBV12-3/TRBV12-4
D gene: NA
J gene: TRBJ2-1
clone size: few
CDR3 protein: CASSLEFNEQFF
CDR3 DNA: TGTGCCAGCAGTTTGGAGTTCAATGAGCAGTTCTTC

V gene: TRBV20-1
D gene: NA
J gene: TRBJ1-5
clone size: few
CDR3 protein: CSARGVGGLYSNQPQHF
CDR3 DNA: TGCAGTGCTAGGGGGGTCGGGGGCCTGTATAGCAATCAGCCCCAGCATTTT

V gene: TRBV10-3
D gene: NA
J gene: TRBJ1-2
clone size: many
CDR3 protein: CATILDLAVLGYGYTF
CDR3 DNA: TGTGCCACAATACTGGATCTGGCCGTCCTGGGCTATGGCTACACCTTC

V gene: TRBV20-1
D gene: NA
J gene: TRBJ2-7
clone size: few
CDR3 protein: CSARGPVRRNEQYF
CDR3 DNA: TGCAGTGCTAGAGGGCCGGTTAGGAGAAACGAGCAGTACTTC

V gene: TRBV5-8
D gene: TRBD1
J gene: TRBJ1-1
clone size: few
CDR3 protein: CASSPGQAAMNTEAFF
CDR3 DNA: TGTGCCAGCAGCCCTGGACAGGCGGCGATGAACACTGAAGCTTTCTTT

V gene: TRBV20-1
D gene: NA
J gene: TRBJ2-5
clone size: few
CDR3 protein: CSVWGAGETQYF
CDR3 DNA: TGCAGTGTTTGGGGGGCCGGGGAGACCCAGTACTTC

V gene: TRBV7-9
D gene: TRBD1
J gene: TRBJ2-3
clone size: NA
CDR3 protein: CASSFQGEYTDMQYF
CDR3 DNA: TGTGCCAGCAGCTTCCAGGGGGAGTACACAGATATGCAGTATTTT

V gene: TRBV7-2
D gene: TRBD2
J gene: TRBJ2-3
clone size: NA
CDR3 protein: CASSLNNPGLAGGTQYF
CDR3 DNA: TGTGCCAGCAGCTTAAACAATCCGGGACTAGCGGGAGGTACGCAGTATTTT

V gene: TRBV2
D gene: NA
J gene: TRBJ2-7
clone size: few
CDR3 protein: CASSTDQPGVTLATYEQYF
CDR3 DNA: TGTGCCAGCAGTACTGACCAACCGGGGGTTACGCTGGCCACCTACGAGCAGTACTTC

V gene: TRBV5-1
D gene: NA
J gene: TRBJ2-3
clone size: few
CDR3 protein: CASSFSPQQDTQYF
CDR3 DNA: TGCGCCAGCAGCTTTTCACCACAACAAGATACGCAGTATTTT